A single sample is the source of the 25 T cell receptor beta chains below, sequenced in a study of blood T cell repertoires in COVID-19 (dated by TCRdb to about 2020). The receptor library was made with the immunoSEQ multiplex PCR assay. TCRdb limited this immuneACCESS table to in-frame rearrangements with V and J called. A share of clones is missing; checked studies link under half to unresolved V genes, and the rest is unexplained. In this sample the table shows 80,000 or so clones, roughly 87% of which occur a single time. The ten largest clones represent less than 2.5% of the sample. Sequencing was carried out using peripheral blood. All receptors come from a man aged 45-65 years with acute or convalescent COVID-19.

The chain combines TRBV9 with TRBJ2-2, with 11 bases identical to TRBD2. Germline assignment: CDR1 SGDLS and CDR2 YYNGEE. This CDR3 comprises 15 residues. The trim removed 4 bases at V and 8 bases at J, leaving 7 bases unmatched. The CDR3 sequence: CASSSPTSGIGELFF. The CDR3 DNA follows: TGTGCCAGCAGCTCCCCGACTAGCGGGATTGGGGAGCTGTTTTTT.

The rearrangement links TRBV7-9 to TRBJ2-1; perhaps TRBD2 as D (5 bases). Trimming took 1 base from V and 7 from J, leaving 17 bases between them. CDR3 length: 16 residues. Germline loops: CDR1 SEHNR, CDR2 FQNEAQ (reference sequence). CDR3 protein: CASSLVGNMIINEQFF. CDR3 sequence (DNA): TGTGCCAGCAGCTTAGTCGGGAATATGATAATAAATGAGCAGTTCTTC. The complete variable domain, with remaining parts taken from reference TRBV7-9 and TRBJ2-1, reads DTGVSQNPRHKITKRGQNVTFRCDPISEHNRLYWYRQTLGQGPEFLTYFQNEAQLEKSRLLSDRFSAERPKGSFSTLEIQRTEQGDSAMYLCASSLVGNMIINEQFFGPGTRLTVL.

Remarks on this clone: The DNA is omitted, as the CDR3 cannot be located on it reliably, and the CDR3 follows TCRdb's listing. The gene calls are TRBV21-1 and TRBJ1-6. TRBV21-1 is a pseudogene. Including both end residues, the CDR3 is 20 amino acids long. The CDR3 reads CASSKDLKKGVWGGGSPLHF.

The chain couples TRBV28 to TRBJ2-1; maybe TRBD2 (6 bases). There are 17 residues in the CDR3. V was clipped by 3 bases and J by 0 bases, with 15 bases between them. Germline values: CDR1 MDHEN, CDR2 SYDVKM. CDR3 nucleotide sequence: TGTGCCAGCAGTTTTGGACCAGCGGGCAGCTCCTACAATGAGCAGTTCTTC. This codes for CASSFGPAGSSYNEQFF.

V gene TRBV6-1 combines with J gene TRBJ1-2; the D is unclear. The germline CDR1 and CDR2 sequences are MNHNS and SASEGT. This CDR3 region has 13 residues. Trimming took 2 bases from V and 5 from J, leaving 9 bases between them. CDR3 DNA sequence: TGTGCCAGCAGTGAAAGGAGACTATATGGCTACACCTTC. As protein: CASSERRLYGYTF.

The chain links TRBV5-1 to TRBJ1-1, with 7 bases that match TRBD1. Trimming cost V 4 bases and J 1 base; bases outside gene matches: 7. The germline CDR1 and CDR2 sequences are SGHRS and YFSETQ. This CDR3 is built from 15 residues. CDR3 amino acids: CASSAGRQGNTEAFF. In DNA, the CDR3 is TGCGCCAGCAGCGCGGGGAGACAGGGGAACACTGAAGCTTTCTTT.

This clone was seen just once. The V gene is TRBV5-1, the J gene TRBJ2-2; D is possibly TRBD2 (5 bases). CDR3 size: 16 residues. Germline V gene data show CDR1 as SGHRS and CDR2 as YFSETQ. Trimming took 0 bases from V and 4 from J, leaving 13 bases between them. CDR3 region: CASSLGGIRATGELFF. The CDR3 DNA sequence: TGCGCCAGCAGCTTGGGAGGGATTCGGGCCACCGGGGAGCTGTTTTTT.

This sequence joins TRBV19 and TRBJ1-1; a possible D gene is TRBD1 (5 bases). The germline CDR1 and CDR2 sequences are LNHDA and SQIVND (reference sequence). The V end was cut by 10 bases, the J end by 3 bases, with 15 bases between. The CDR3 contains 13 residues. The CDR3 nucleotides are TGTGCCACCATCGGACACCCCGACACTGAAGCTTTCTTT. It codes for CATIGHPDTEAFF.

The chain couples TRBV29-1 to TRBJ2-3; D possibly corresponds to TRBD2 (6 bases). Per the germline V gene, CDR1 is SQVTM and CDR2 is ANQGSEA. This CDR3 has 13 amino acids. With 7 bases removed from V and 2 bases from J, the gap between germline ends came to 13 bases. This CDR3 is CSAGRRVTDTQYF. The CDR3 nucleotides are TGCAGCGCAGGGCGGAGGGTCACAGATACGCAGTATTTT.

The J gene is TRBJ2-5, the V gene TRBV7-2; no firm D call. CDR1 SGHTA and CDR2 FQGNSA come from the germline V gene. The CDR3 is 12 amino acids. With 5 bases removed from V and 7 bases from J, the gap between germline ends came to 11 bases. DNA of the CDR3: TGTGCCAGCAGCCCAACGGGTGGGACCCAGTACTTC. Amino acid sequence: CASSPTGGTQYF.

DNA of the CDR3: TGCAGCGTTGAAGACCCCAGGTTAGCTAACTATGGCTACACCTTC. This gives the protein CSVEDPRLANYGYTF. The genes are TRBV29-1 and TRBJ1-2, with D hard to call. Germline V gene lookup returns CDR1 SQVTM and CDR2 ANQGSEA. The V end lost 0 bases, the J end lost 0 bases, and 11 bases lay between the germline ends. The CDR3 has 15 amino acids.

The CDR3 nucleotides are TGTGCCAGCAGCCCTTCCGGGACACTAAATCAGCCCCAGCATTTT. Protein product: CASSPSGTLNQPQHF. The rearrangement uses TRBV6-2 or TRBV6-3 and TRBJ1-5; weak D call: TRBD1 (6 bases). V was shortened by 6 bases and J by 4 bases, with 16 bases between the two germline ends. CDR1 and CDR2 (germline): MNHEY, SVGEGT. The CDR3 sequence is 15 residues long.

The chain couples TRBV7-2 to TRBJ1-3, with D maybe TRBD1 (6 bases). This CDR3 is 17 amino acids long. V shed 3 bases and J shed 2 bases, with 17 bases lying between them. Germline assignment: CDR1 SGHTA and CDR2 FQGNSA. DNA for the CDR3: TGTGCCAGCAGCTTGTATGGGGCCGGGACACCTGGAAACACCATATATTTT. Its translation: CASSLYGAGTPGNTIYF.

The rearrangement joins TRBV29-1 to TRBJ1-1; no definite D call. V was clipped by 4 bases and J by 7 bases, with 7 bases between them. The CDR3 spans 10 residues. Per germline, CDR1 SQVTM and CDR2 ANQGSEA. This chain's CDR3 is CSVVELEAFF. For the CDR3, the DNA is TGCAGCGTTGTGGAGCTTGAAGCTTTCTTT. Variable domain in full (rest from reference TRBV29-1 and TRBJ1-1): SAVISQKPSRDICQRGTSLTIQCQVDSQVTMMFWYRQQPGQSLTLIATANQGSEATYESGFVIDKFPISRPNLTFSTLTVSNMSPEDSSIYLCSVVELEAFFGQGTRLTVV.

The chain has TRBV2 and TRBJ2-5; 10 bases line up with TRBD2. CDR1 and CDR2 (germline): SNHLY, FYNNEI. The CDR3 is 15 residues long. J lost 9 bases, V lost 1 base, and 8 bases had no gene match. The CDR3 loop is CASSEGASGRGPQYF. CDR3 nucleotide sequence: TGTGCCAGCAGTGAAGGGGCTAGCGGGAGAGGGCCCCAGTACTTC.

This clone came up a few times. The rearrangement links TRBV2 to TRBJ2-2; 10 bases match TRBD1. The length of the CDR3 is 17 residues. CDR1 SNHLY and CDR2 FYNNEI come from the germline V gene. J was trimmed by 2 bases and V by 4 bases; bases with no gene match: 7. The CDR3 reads CASSVPDRGLNTGELFF. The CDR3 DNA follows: TGTGCCAGCAGTGTGCCTGACAGGGGGCTAAACACCGGGGAGCTGTTTTTT.

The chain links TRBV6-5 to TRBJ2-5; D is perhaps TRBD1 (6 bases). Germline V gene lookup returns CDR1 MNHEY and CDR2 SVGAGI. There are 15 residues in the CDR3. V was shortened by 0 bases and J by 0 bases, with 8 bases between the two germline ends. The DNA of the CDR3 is TGTGCCAGCAGTTACTCCCAGGGGTACCAAGAGACCCAGTACTTC. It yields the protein CASSYSQGYQETQYF.

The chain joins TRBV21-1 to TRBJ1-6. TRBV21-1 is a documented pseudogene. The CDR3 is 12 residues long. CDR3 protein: CASSKEYGPLHF. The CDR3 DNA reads TGTGCCAGCAGCAAAGAGTACGGACCCCTCCACTTT.

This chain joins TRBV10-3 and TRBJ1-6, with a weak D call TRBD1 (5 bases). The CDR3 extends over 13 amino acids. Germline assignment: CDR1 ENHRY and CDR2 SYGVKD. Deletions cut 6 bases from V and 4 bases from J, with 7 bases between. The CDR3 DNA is TGTGCCATCAGAGGGGCTTATAATTCACCCCTCCACTTT. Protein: CAIRGAYNSPLHF.

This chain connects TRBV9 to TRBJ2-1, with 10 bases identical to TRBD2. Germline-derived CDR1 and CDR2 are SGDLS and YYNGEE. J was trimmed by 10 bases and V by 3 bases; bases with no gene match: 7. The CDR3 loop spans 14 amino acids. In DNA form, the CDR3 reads TGTGCCAGCAGCGCCGGACTAGCGGTTGAGGAGCAGTTCTTC. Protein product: CASSAGLAVEEQFF. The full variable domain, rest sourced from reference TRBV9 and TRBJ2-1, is DSGVTQTPKHLITATGQRVTLRCSPRSGDLSVYWYQQSLDQGLQFLIQYYNGEERAKGNILERFSAQQFPDLHSELNLSSLELGDSALYFCASSAGLAVEEQFFGPGTRLTVL.

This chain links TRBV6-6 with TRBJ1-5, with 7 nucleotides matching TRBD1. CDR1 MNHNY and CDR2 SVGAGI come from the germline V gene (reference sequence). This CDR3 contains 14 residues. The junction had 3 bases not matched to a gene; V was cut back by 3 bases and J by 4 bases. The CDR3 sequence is CASSYDRANQPQHF. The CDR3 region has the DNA TGTGCCAGCAGTTATGACAGGGCTAATCAGCCCCAGCATTTT.

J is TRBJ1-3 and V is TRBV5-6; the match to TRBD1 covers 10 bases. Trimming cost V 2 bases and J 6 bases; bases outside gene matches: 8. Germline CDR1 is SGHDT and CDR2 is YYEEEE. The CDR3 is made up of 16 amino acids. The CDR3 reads CASSFDATGGENTIYF. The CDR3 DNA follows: TGTGCCAGCAGCTTCGATGCGACAGGGGGCGAAAACACCATATATTTT.

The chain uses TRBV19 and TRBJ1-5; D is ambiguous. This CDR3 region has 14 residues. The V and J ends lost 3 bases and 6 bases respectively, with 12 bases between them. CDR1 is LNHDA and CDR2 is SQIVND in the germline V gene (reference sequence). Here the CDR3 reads CASSMSGEIQPQHF. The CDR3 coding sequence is TGTGCCAGTAGTATGTCCGGGGAAATTCAGCCCCAGCATTTT. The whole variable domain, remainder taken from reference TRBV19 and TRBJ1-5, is DGGITQSPKYLFRKEGQNVTLSCEQNLNHDAMYWYRQDPGQGLRLIYYSQIVNDFQKGDIAEGYSVSREKKESFPLTVTSAQKNPTAFYLCASSMSGEIQPQHFGDGTRLSIL.

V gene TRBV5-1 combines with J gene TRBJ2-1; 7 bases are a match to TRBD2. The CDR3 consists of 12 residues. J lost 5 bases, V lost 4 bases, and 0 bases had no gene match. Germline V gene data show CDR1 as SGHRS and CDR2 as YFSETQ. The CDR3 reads CASSLADNEQFF. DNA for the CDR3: TGCGCCAGCAGCCTAGCGGACAATGAGCAGTTCTTC.

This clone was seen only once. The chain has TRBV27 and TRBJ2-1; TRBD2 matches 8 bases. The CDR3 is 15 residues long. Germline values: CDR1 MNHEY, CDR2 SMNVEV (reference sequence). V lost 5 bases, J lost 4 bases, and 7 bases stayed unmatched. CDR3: CASSLTSGLYNEQFF. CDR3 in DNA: TGTGCCAGCAGTCTCACTAGCGGCCTGTACAATGAGCAGTTCTTC.